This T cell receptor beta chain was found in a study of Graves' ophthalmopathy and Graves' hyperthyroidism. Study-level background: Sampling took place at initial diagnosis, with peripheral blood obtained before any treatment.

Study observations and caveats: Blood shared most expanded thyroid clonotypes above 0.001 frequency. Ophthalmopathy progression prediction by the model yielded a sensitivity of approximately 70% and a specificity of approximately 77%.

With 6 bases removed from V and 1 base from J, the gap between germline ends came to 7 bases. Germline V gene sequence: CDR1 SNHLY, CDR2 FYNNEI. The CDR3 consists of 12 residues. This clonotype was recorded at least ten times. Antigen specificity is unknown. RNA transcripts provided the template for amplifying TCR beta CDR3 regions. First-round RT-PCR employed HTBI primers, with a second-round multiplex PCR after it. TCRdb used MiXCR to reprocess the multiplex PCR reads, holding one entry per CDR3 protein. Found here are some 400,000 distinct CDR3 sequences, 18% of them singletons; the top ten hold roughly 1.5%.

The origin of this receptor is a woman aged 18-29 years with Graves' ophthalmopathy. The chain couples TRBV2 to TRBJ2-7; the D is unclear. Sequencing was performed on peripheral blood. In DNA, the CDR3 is TGTGCCAGCAGGGAGAGGTCCTACGAGCAGTACTTC. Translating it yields CASRERSYEQYF.